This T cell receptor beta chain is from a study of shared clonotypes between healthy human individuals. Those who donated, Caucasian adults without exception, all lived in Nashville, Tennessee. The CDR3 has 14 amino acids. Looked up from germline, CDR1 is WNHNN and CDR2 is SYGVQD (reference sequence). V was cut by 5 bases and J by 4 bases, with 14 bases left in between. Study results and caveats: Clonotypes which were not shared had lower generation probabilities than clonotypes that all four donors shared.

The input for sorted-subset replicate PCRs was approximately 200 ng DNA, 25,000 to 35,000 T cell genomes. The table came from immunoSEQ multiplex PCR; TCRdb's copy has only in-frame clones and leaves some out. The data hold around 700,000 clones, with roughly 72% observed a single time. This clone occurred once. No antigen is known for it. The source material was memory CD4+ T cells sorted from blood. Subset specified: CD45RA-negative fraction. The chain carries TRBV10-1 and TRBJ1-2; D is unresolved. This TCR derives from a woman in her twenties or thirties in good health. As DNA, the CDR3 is TGCGCCAGCAGTAGGTCACGAAAGACCTATGGCTACACCTTC. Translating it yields CASSRSRKTYGYTF.